The next 14 T cell receptor beta chains were all read from a single sample in a study of cytomegalovirus exposure and HLA in healthy donors. PCR primers comprised 60 Vbeta and 13 Jbeta primers. TCRdb keeps only in-frame clones here, not all; method: immunoSEQ multiplex PCR. The sample has over 110,000 clones, 75% to 80% seen once. Sequences were obtained from PBMCs. These receptors all stem from a woman aged 40 to 50 in good health and CMV-seropositive.

This clone was counted once. This rearrangement joins TRBV4-1 to TRBJ2-1; TRBD1 matches at 7 bases. Germline-derived CDR1 and CDR2 are MGHRA and YSYEKL. The J segment lost 5 bases and the V segment lost 1 base, leaving 8 bases of the junction unmatched. The CDR3 contains 16 residues. For the CDR3, the DNA is TGCGCCAGCAGCCAAGTCCGGGACAGTCGAAACAATGAGCAGTTCTTC. Amino acid sequence: CASSQVRDSRNNEQFF.

The rearrangement links TRBV5-8 to TRBJ2-1; the D is unclear. From germline, CDR1 is SGHTS and CDR2 YDEGEE. With 4 bases removed from V and 8 bases from J, the gap between germline ends came to 19 bases. The CDR3 runs to 15 residues. The CDR3 bases are TGTGCCAGCAGCCGGCTGGTTACAGTAAATGATGAGCAGTTCTTC. As protein: CASSRLVTVNDEQFF.

The V call is TRBV21-1, the J call TRBJ2-3; no check of the table's D call, TRBD2, against the DNA was made. TRBV21-1 is classified as a pseudogene. CDR3 length: 16 residues. This CDR3 reads CASSPEVAGSTDTQYF. The CDR3 DNA reads as TGTGCCAGCAGCCCAGAGGTAGCGGGCAGCACAGATACGCAGTATTTT.

This chain uses TRBV5-6 with TRBJ2-5, with TRBD2 identical over 8 bases. The V segment lost 4 bases and the J segment 13 bases; nucleotides outside the gene matches: 15. CDR1 and CDR2 (germline): SGHDT, YYEEEE. The CDR3 runs 14 residues. In DNA, the CDR3 is TGTGCCAGCAGCCCTATAGCGGGGCCTCGTTTATGGTACTTC. The encoded protein is CASSPIAGPRLWYF. Drawing the rest from reference TRBV5-6 and TRBJ2-5, the complete variable domain is DAGVTQSPTHLIKTRGQQVTLRCSPKSGHDTVSWYQQALGQGPQFIFQYYEEEERQRGNFPDRFSGHQFPNYSSELNVNALLLGDSALYLCASSPIAGPRLWYFGPGTRLLVL.

This rearrangement joins TRBV5-6 to TRBJ1-2; TRBD1 is a possible D gene (6 bases). The CDR3 spans 15 residues. CDR1 is SGHDT and CDR2 is YYEEEE in the germline V gene. V was shortened by 3 bases and J by 2 bases, with 14 bases between the two germline ends. The CDR3 sequence is CASSSNRVENYGYTF. The CDR3 DNA is TGTGCCAGCAGCTCAAACAGGGTTGAGAACTATGGCTACACCTTC.

The chain recombines TRBV25-1 with TRBJ2-3; D gene ambiguous. Between the trimmed V and J ends, which lost 4 bases and 9 bases, there was a span of 11 bases. Per germline, CDR1 MGHDK and CDR2 SYGVNS. This CDR3 comprises 12 residues. CDR3 residues: CASSAVLETQYF. The CDR3 DNA reads TGTGCCAGCAGTGCCGTCCTAGAAACGCAGTATTTT.

This clone was picked up a small number of times. The CDR3 region has the DNA TGTGCCAGCAGTGATAGCGTGGAATCCGGGGAGCTGTTTTTT. It codes for CASSDSVESGELFF. The chain is built from TRBV6-1 and TRBJ2-2, with a possible D match to TRBD2 (5 bases). Germline V CDR1 and CDR2: MNHNS, SASEGT. The CDR3 length is 14 residues. V was pared by 3 bases and J by 6 bases, with 11 bases between.

The V and J genes are TRBV28 and TRBJ2-7; possible D gene TRBD2, 6 bases. The germline V and J ends were trimmed by 6 bases and 6 bases, with 15 bases remaining between them. This CDR3 has 13 residues. CDR1 and CDR2 (germline): MDHEN, SYDVKM. The CDR3 nucleotides read TGTGCCAGCAGAGGAGGGCGTCAAGGCGAGCAGTACTTC. Amino acid sequence: CASRGGRQGEQYF.

This clone showed up just a few times. The chain employs TRBV2 and TRBJ2-5, with 12 bases aligning to TRBD1. CDR3 length equals 15 residues. After removal of 6 bases from V and 5 bases from J, the junction contained 7 bases not matched to a gene. The germline V gene has CDR1 SNHLY and CDR2 FYNNEI. For the CDR3, the DNA is TGTGCCAGCAGAACCGGGACAGGGGGCTGGGAGACCCAGTACTTC. Translation gives CASRTGTGGWETQYF.

The V gene is TRBV5-6, the J gene TRBJ2-3; possibly TRBD2 for D (5 bases). The germline V gene has CDR1 SGHDT and CDR2 YYEEEE. The ends were cut back, 5 bases at V and 0 bases at J, with 13 bases in the middle. The CDR3 covers 15 residues. The CDR3 DNA follows: TGTGCCAGCAGGAGTAGCGATCTAAGCACAGATACGCAGTATTTT. Its protein is CASRSSDLSTDTQYF.

V is TRBV7-2 and J is TRBJ2-7; 7 nucleotides align to TRBD1. The germline V gene encodes CDR1 SGHTA and CDR2 FQGNSA. The CDR3 runs 14 residues. The ends lost 4 bases at V and 2 bases at J; junction bases unmatched: 5. The CDR3 is CASSSRTGPYEQYF. CDR3 DNA: TGTGCCAGCAGCTCGAGGACAGGACCCTACGAGCAGTACTTC.

The rearrangement uses TRBV19 and TRBJ1-5, with 9 bases identical to TRBD1. Germline V gene sequence: CDR1 LNHDA, CDR2 SQIVND (reference sequence). The CDR3 is 18 amino acids. V lost 1 base, J lost 3 bases, and 10 bases stayed unmatched. CDR3 DNA: TGTGCCAGTAGTATAGTATGGGACAGGGAAAGTTACAATCAGCCCCAGCATTTT. Translated: CASSIVWDRESYNQPQHF.

The chain combines TRBV4-1 with TRBJ2-2, with a tentative D call TRBD1 (5 bases). V was pared by 0 bases and J by 7 bases, with 6 bases between. This CDR3 region has 13 residues. In germline, CDR1 is MGHRA, CDR2 YSYEKL. CDR3 nucleotides: TGCGCCAGCAGCCAAGACAGGGTCGGGGAGCTGTTTTTT. Amino acids: CASSQDRVGELFF.

This clone was found a few times. This sequence joins TRBV11-2 and TRBJ1-2; no definite D call. V lost 3 bases to trimming and J lost 2 bases, with 13 bases between them. This CDR3 is 15 amino acids long. CDR1 SGHAT and CDR2 FQNNGV come from the germline V gene. The CDR3 region is CASSLMAGANYGYTF. The DNA of the CDR3 is TGTGCCAGCAGCTTGATGGCGGGTGCAAACTATGGCTACACCTTC.